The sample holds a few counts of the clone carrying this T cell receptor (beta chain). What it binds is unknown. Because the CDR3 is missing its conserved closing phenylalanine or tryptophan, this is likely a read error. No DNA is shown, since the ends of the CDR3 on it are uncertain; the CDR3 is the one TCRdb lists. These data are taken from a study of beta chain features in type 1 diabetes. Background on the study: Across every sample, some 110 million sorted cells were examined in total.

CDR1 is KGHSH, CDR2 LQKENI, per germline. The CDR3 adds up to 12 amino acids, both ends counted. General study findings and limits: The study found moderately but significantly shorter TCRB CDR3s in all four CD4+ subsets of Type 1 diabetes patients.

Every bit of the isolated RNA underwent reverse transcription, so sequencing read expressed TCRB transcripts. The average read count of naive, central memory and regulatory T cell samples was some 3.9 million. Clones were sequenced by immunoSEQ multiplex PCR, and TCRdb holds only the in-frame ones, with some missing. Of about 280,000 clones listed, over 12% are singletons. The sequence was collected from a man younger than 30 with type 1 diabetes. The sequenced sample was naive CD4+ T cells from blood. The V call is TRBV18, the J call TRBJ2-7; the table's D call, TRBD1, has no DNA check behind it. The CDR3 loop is CASSPSDRGRRI.